This is a list of T cell receptor beta chains from one sample in a study of OX40 agonist ivuxolimab in advanced cancers. Profiled with immunoSEQ multiplex PCR; TCRdb holds only in-frame clones, not every one. Among tens of thousands of clones listed, roughly 77% were seen once. The sequencing here drew on CD4+ or CD8+ T cells sorted from blood, taken in a trial of the OX40 agonist ivuxolimab. The receptors were gathered from an adult with an advanced solid tumor such as melanoma, head and neck, liver or kidney cancer. CDR3s include the opening cysteine and the closing phenylalanine or tryptophan. Fields, in order: D gene, J gene, V gene, clone size, CDR3 protein, CDR3 DNA. D genes are given only for firm matches. Clone size is stated in some rows and not others, as once, few, many or a class when expanded.

D: TRBD1; J: TRBJ1-5; V: TRBV10-1; size: .; CDR3: CAILGDRGCTVNQPQHF; DNA: TGCGCCATCCTAGGGGACAGGGGGTGCACCGTGAATCAGCCCCAGCATTTT
D: .; J: TRBJ2-5; V: TRBV19; size: .; CDR3: CASSIGVKETQYF; DNA: TGTGCCAGTAGTATAGGGGTAAAAGAGACCCAGTACTTC
D: .; J: TRBJ1-4; V: TRBV19; size: few; CDR3: CASSITTLNEKLFF; DNA: TGTGCCAGTAGTATAACGACACTGAATGAAAAACTGTTTTTT
D: .; J: TRBJ2-5; V: TRBV6-1; size: .; CDR3: CASSLEVRETQYF; DNA: TGTGCCAGCAGTCTAGAGGTCAGGGAGACCCAGTACTTC
D: .; J: TRBJ2-7; V: TRBV5-8; size: few; CDR3: CASSLGQSGEQYF; DNA: TGTGCCAGCAGCTTGGGACAGTCGGGTGAGCAGTACTTC
D: TRBD1; J: TRBJ1-2; V: TRBV2; size: once; CDR3: CASSEMGQRVGYTF; DNA: TGTGCCAGCAGTGAGATGGGACAGAGGGTCGGCTACACCTTC
D: TRBD1; J: TRBJ1-2; V: TRBV11-1; size: once; CDR3: CASTGQGFEYGYTF; DNA: TGTGCCAGCACCGGACAGGGGTTCGAGTATGGCTACACCTTC
D: .; J: TRBJ1-2; V: TRBV5-1; size: .; CDR3: CASSSGQPYGYTF; DNA: TGCGCCAGCAGCTCCGGACAGCCCTATGGCTACACCTTC
D: TRBD1; J: TRBJ1-1; V: TRBV5-1; size: .; CDR3: CASSQTGVGTEAFF; DNA: TGCGCCAGCAGCCAGACAGGGGTGGGCACTGAAGCTTTCTTT
D: .; J: TRBJ1-5; V: TRBV2; size: .; CDR3: CASTEEPWGNQPQHF; DNA: TGTGCCAGCACCGAAGAACCCTGGGGCAATCAGCCCCAGCATTTT
D: .; J: TRBJ1-2; V: TRBV6-1; size: .; CDR3: CASLSGLYGYTF; DNA: TGTGCCAGCCTCTCGGGCTTATATGGCTACACCTTC
D: .; J: TRBJ1-5; V: TRBV28; size: .; CDR3: CASLMGGSQPQHF; DNA: TGTGCCAGCCTTATGGGGGGCAGTCAGCCCCAGCATTTT
D: .; J: TRBJ1-5; V: TRBV30; size: .; CDR3: CAWSSWDSPKTRQPQHF; DNA: TGTGCCTGGAGTTCTTGGGACTCCCCGAAGACACGTCAGCCCCAGCATTTT
D: TRBD1; J: TRBJ2-5; V: TRBV18; size: .; CDR3: CASSPVAGGETQYF; DNA: TGTGCCAGCTCACCGGTGGCAGGGGGAGAGACCCAGTACTTC
D: .; J: TRBJ2-5; V: TRBV11-3; size: .; CDR3: CASSSPIGTQYF; DNA: TGTGCCAGCAGCTCCCCCATAGGGACCCAGTACTTC
D: TRBD1; J: TRBJ1-2; V: TRBV9; size: .; CDR3: CASSPRGTGDYGYTF; DNA: TGTGCCAGCAGCCCCCGCGGGACAGGGGACTATGGCTACACCTTC
D: TRBD1; J: TRBJ2-2; V: TRBV7-3; size: few; CDR3: CASSSGQGNTGELFF; DNA: TGTGCCAGCAGCTCGGGACAGGGGAACACCGGGGAGCTGTTTTTT
D: TRBD2; J: TRBJ2-5; V: TRBV29-1; size: .; CDR3: CSSGGEGETQYF; DNA: TGCAGCTCAGGAGGGGAGGGAGAGACCCAGTACTTC
D: .; J: TRBJ1-2; V: TRBV28; size: few; CDR3: CASSLLNYGYTF; DNA: TGTGCCAGCAGTTTACTAAACTATGGCTACACCTTC
D: .; J: TRBJ1-3; V: TRBV11-2; size: once; CDR3: CASSRPRGSGNTIYF; DNA: TGTGCCAGCAGCCGACCCCGCGGATCTGGAAACACCATATATTTT
D: .; J: TRBJ2-4; V: TRBV5-8; size: .; CDR3: CASSLAGRVAKNIQYF; DNA: TGTGCCAGCAGCTTGGCAGGGAGAGTAGCCAAAAACATTCAGTACTTC
D: .; J: TRBJ1-4; V: TRBV19; size: .; CDR3: CASAGQFNEKLFF; DNA: TGTGCCAGTGCGGGGCAGTTTAATGAAAAACTGTTTTTT
D: .; J: TRBJ2-7; V: TRBV4-1; size: .; CDR3: CASSPRGQYGEQYF; DNA: TGCGCCAGCAGCCCTCGAGGACAGTACGGCGAGCAGTACTTC
D: .; J: TRBJ1-3; V: TRBV6-6; size: .; CDR3: CASSTSGNTIYF; DNA: TGTGCCAGCAGTACCAGCGGAAACACCATATATTTT
D: .; J: TRBJ2-7; V: TRBV11-2; size: .; CDR3: CASSLDRGAYEQYF; DNA: TGTGCCAGCAGCTTAGATCGGGGTGCCTACGAGCAGTACTTC
D: .; J: TRBJ2-6; V: TRBV7-6; size: .; CDR3: CASSFGQPGANVLTF; DNA: TGTGCCAGCAGCTTTGGACAGCCCGGGGCCAACGTCCTGACTTTC
D: TRBD1; J: TRBJ1-4; V: TRBV6-5; size: .; CDR3: CASRGRDRPNEKLFF; DNA: TGTGCCAGCAGGGGGCGGGACAGGCCTAATGAAAAACTGTTTTTT
D: TRBD1; J: TRBJ1-2; V: TRBV4-1; size: medium-sized; CDR3: CASSQTTGNLYGYTF; DNA: TGCGCCAGCAGCCAAACGACAGGGAACCTCTATGGCTACACCTTC
D: TRBD2; J: TRBJ2-5; V: TRBV11-3; size: few; CDR3: CASSFATSGGASTQYF; DNA: TGTGCCAGCAGTTTTGCGACTAGCGGGGGGGCCTCGACCCAGTACTTC
D: .; J: TRBJ1-1; V: TRBV6-1; size: .; CDR3: CASSPGTGNTEAFF; DNA: TGTGCCAGCAGCCCAGGGACGGGGAACACTGAAGCTTTCTTT
D: .; J: TRBJ1-1; V: TRBV6-5; size: .; CDR3: CASSYSPSRTEAFF; DNA: TGTGCCAGCAGTTACTCGCCGAGTCGCACTGAAGCTTTCTTT
D: .; J: TRBJ2-5; V: TRBV7-9; size: .; CDR3: CASSFRRNQETQYF; DNA: TGTGCCAGCAGCTTTAGACGGAACCAAGAGACCCAGTACTTC
D: TRBD2; J: TRBJ2-3; V: TRBV5-1; size: few; CDR3: CASSLGGMDGTDTQYF; DNA: TGCGCCAGCAGCCTGGGAGGGATGGACGGCACAGATACGCAGTATTTT
D: TRBD1; J: TRBJ1-3; V: TRBV4-1; size: .; CDR3: CASSQDYRRDRAGNTIYF; DNA: TGCGCCAGCAGCCAAGACTACAGACGGGACAGGGCTGGAAACACCATATATTTT
D: .; J: TRBJ1-1; V: TRBV10-3; size: few; CDR3: CAVAGGNTEAFF; DNA: TGTGCCGTTGCAGGAGGGAACACTGAAGCTTTCTTT
D: .; J: TRBJ1-2; V: TRBV6-1; size: .; CDR3: CASSESGGARLYGYTF; DNA: TGTGCCAGCAGTGAAAGCGGGGGGGCAAGACTCTATGGCTACACCTTC
D: .; J: TRBJ2-7; V: TRBV6-1; size: .; CDR3: CACLGEQGVGEQYF; DNA: TGTGCCTGCCTTGGGGAACAGGGAGTGGGCGAGCAGTACTTC
D: .; J: TRBJ2-7; V: TRBV2; size: .; CDR3: CASSEEDEQYF; DNA: TGTGCCAGCAGTGAGGAGGACGAGCAGTACTTC
D: TRBD1; J: TRBJ2-4; V: TRBV2; size: .; CDR3: CASRDGQGAKNIQYF; DNA: TGTGCCAGCAGGGACGGACAGGGAGCCAAAAACATTCAGTACTTC
D: TRBD1; J: TRBJ1-2; V: TRBV5-4; size: medium-sized; CDR3: CATSTGTGGFGYTF; DNA: TGTGCGACCTCCACGGGGACAGGGGGTTTTGGCTACACCTTC
D: TRBD1; J: TRBJ2-5; V: TRBV9; size: .; CDR3: CASNNGQEKETQYF; DNA: TGTGCCAGTAATAACGGACAGGAGAAAGAGACCCAGTACTTC
D: TRBD2; J: TRBJ2-7; V: TRBV11-2; size: .; CDR3: CASSWTSGGYEQYF; DNA: TGTGCCAGCAGCTGGACTAGCGGGGGTTACGAGCAGTACTTC
D: .; J: TRBJ1-5; V: TRBV10-2; size: .; CDR3: CASSETGFRQPQHF; DNA: TGCGCCAGCAGTGAGACGGGATTCCGTCAGCCCCAGCATTTT
D: .; J: TRBJ2-7; V: TRBV5-5; size: once; CDR3: CASSLKGYEQYF; DNA: TGTGCCAGCAGCTTGAAGGGCTACGAGCAGTACTTC
D: .; J: TRBJ2-5; V: TRBV6-1; size: .; CDR3: CASSGKGGRQETQYF; DNA: TGTGCCAGCAGTGGCAAGGGAGGTCGGCAAGAGACCCAGTACTTC
D: .; J: TRBJ2-7; V: TRBV11-1; size: few; CDR3: CASSLVSWEQYF; DNA: TGTGCCAGCAGCTTAGTCAGTTGGGAGCAGTACTTC
D: .; J: TRBJ2-3; V: TRBV7-2; size: .; CDR3: CASSVVGQGGDTQYF; DNA: TGTGCCAGCAGCGTAGTGGGACAAGGGGGAGATACGCAGTATTTT
D: .; J: TRBJ1-1; V: TRBV11-3; size: .; CDR3: CASRSDGLNTEAFF; DNA: TGTGCCAGCAGGTCAGACGGATTGAACACTGAAGCTTTCTTT